A single sample is the source of the 5 T cell receptor beta chains below, sequenced in a study of blood T cell repertoires in COVID-19. The method was immunoSEQ multiplex PCR; TCRdb's version includes in-frame clones alone and lacks a portion of them. The sample lists 250,000 to 350,000 clones; roughly 83% were seen once. Sequencing was done on a sample of peripheral blood. All receptors derive from a woman between 45 and 60 years old with acute or convalescent COVID-19.

The chain is built from TRBV5-1 and TRBJ1-4; no definite D call. The V gene's germline CDR1 is SGHRS and CDR2 YFSETQ. This CDR3 has 15 amino acids. Trimming took 0 bases from V and 0 from J, leaving 6 bases between them. CDR3: CASSLDSSTNEKLFF. For the CDR3, the DNA is TGCGCCAGCAGCTTGGACAGTTCAACTAATGAAAAACTGTTTTTT.

J is TRBJ2-7 and V is TRBV5-1; 8 bases match TRBD1. CDR1 and CDR2 from the germline V gene are SGHRS and YFSETQ. The CDR3 is 13 residues long. Trimming removed 5 bases from V and 5 bases from J; junction bases left unmatched: 6. The CDR3 here is CASRDRVENEQYF. CDR3 bases: TGCGCCAGCAGGGACAGGGTCGAGAACGAGCAGTACTTC.

This sequence joins TRBV24-1 and TRBJ2-2; TRBD1 matches at 10 bases. V was pared by 1 base and J by 7 bases, with 5 bases of the junction left unmatched. Germline V CDR1 and CDR2: KGHDR, SFDVKD. The CDR3 sequence is 16 residues long. The CDR3 DNA reads TGTGCCACCAGTGATTTTCGGGACAGGGGCAGCGGGGAGCTGTTTTTT. Its translation is CATSDFRDRGSGELFF.

The rearrangement links TRBV5-1 to TRBJ1-1; D perhaps matches TRBD1 (5 bases). The germline V gene encodes CDR1 SGHRS and CDR2 YFSETQ. The V end lost 4 bases, the J end lost 1 base, and 14 bases lay between the germline ends. This CDR3 has 15 residues. The CDR3 sequence: CASSQRSQGNTEAFF. In DNA, the CDR3 is TGCGCCAGCAGCCAAAGGTCGCAGGGGAACACTGAAGCTTTCTTT.

The chain couples TRBV5-1 to TRBJ2-7; 7 nucleotides match TRBD1. The germline V gene has CDR1 SGHRS and CDR2 YFSETQ. Unmatched junction bases numbered 6, after V lost 3 bases and J lost 0 bases. The CDR3 extends over 15 amino acids. The CDR3 sequence: CASSSGTASSYEQYF. The CDR3 nucleotides are TGCGCCAGCAGCTCCGGGACAGCTAGCTCCTACGAGCAGTACTTC.